This T cell receptor (beta chain) is drawn from a study of early T cells in non-severe SARS-CoV-2 infection. In this sample, this clonotype turned up many times. A single record per CDR3 protein comes from TCRdb applying MiXCR to the 5' RACE reads. The sample comprises 75,000 to 100,000 distinct CDR3 sequences, 14% to 15% of which are singletons, and approximately 9.9% rests with the top ten. The trim removed 4 bases at V and 9 bases at J, leaving 9 bases unmatched. The CDR3 covers 15 residues. Germline V gene lookup returns CDR1 KGHDR and CDR2 SFDVKD. The clonotype comes from an adult who was a healthcare worker with PCR-confirmed SARS-CoV-2 infection or an uninfected control (not recorded which). Sequencing was carried out using whole blood. The chain joins TRBV24-1 to TRBJ2-1; 9 bases align to TRBD1. The CDR3 loop reads CATSDGQGPRGEQFF. The CDR3 coding sequence is TGTGCCACCAGTGACGGACAGGGGCCGCGGGGTGAGCAGTTCTTC.